What follows are 9 T cell receptor beta chains derived from one specimen sequenced in a study of T cell changes during pregnancy in multiple sclerosis. TCRdb's table, derived via immunoSEQ multiplex PCR, lists solely in-frame clones and lacks some. This sample has 35,000 to 40,000 clones, with roughly nine tenths found just once. The sequenced sample was CD8+ T cells from peripheral blood mononuclear cells, obtained in the third trimester of pregnancy. Receptor source: a female donor with multiple sclerosis, enrolled in a pregnancy study.

V gene TRBV28 combines with J gene TRBJ2-7; 14 bases match TRBD2. Germline V gene lookup returns CDR1 MDHEN and CDR2 SYDVKM. This CDR3 is 17 amino acids long. V was clipped by 5 bases and J by 1 base; unmatched bases: 7. The CDR3: CASSGGTSGRGSYEQYF. The CDR3 nucleotides read TGTGCCAGCAGTGGGGGGACTAGCGGGAGAGGTTCCTACGAGCAGTACTTC.

The chain joins TRBV6-5 to TRBJ2-7, with 7 positions matching TRBD2. Germline V gene lookup returns CDR1 MNHEY and CDR2 SVGAGI. The CDR3 extends over 14 amino acids. With 5 bases clipped from V and 6 bases from J, the junction kept 10 bases outside the gene matches. CDR3 nucleotide sequence: TGTGCCAGCAGTGACGGGAGGCGGGCAGGCGAGCAGTACTTC. Its translation is CASSDGRRAGEQYF.

This chain connects TRBV2 to TRBJ2-5; 8 bases are shared with TRBD2. Trimming removed 3 bases from V and 4 bases from J; junction bases left unmatched: 4. The CDR3 runs 14 residues. In germline, CDR1 is SNHLY, CDR2 FYNNEI. The CDR3 sequence: CASSDGGEVETQYF. DNA for the CDR3: TGTGCCAGCAGTGACGGGGGGGAGGTAGAGACCCAGTACTTC.

The sample holds one count of this clone. This chain connects TRBV9 to TRBJ1-3; D is uncertain. This CDR3 comprises 13 residues. V was shortened by 3 bases and J by 4 bases, with 8 bases between the two germline ends. CDR1 is SGDLS and CDR2 is YYNGEE in the germline V gene. This CDR3 reads CASSASSGNTIYF. In DNA, the CDR3 is TGTGCCAGCAGCGCTTCCTCCGGAAACACCATATATTTT.

V usage is TRBV6-5 and J usage is TRBJ2-7; tentatively, D is TRBD2 (6 bases). Trimming took off 2 bases at V and 0 bases at J, with 11 bases between the two ends. CDR1 is MNHEY, CDR2 SVGAGI, per germline. The CDR3 is 15 amino acids. This CDR3 is CASSYGRESSYEQYF. The DNA of the CDR3 is TGTGCCAGCAGTTACGGGCGGGAAAGCTCCTACGAGCAGTACTTC.

This sequence joins TRBV7-8 and TRBJ2-7; 11 nucleotides align to TRBD2. V shed 4 bases and J 5 bases; nucleotides not matched to a gene: 4. This CDR3 has 14 amino acids. Germline V CDR1 and CDR2: SGHVS, FQNEAQ. This chain's CDR3 is CASSSPGLADEQYF. The CDR3 DNA sequence: TGTGCCAGCAGCTCTCCGGGACTAGCGGACGAGCAGTACTTC. Full variable domain (outside the CDR3, taken from reference TRBV7-8 and TRBJ2-7): GAGVSQSPRYKVAKRGQDVALRCDPISGHVSLFWYQQALGQGPEFLTYFQNEAQLDKSGLPSDRFFAERPEGSVSTLKIQRTQQEDSAVYLCASSSPGLADEQYFGPGTRLTVT.

The gene calls are TRBV5-1 and TRBJ2-1; weak D call: TRBD2 (7 bases). CDR1 and CDR2 (germline): SGHRS, YFSETQ. The CDR3 consists of 18 residues. V shed 4 bases and J shed 6 bases, with 26 bases lying between them. The CDR3 is CASSRFGSPEGEGNEQFF. CDR3 nucleotide sequence: TGCGCCAGCAGCCGGTTCGGGTCCCCCGAGGGGGAGGGCAATGAGCAGTTCTTC.

CDR3 sequence reads: CAAGDYEQYF. DNA of the CDR3: TGTGCCGCTGGAGACTACGAGCAGTACTTC. V usage is TRBV6-6 and J usage is TRBJ2-7; D is unclear. V was trimmed by 11 bases and J by 3 bases, leaving 8 bases between them. This CDR3 has 10 residues. Germline assignment: CDR1 MNHNY and CDR2 SVGAGI (reference sequence).

In its sample, this clone was seen once. The chain uses TRBV28 and TRBJ1-1; 7 nucleotides line up with TRBD1. This CDR3 comprises 16 residues. V lost 3 bases and J lost 3; bases outside the gene matches: 10. Per the germline V gene, CDR1 is MDHEN and CDR2 is SYDVKM. CDR3 region: CASSFTGGGPDTEAFF. In DNA, the CDR3 is TGTGCCAGCAGTTTTACAGGAGGGGGCCCGGACACTGAAGCTTTCTTT.